The 27 T cell receptor beta chains listed next were all sequenced from one sample in a study of shared T cell receptors in the human thymus. The repertoire was sequenced with immunoSEQ multiplex PCR; TCRdb's copy has only in-frame clones and lacks some. This repertoire shows 500,000 to 750,000 clones, approximately 90% found once; its top ten account for 0.008% to 0.011%. The data were also submitted as part of a second study, on human thymus T cells.

Material: thymocytes. The receptors were gathered from a boy under three years old with a congenital heart defect.

The rearrangement uses TRBV4-3 and TRBJ2-5, with a weak D call TRBD2 (5 bases). CDR1 is LGHNA and CDR2 is YSLEER in the germline V gene. V lost 3 bases and J lost 5, with 13 bases in between. CDR3 length equals 14 residues. The CDR3 loop is CASSHRRAEETQYF. The CDR3 DNA is TGCGCCAGCAGCCACCGGCGGGCTGAGGAGACCCAGTACTTC.

V and J are TRBV5-1 and TRBJ2-7; D gene uncertain. Germline CDR1 is SGHRS and CDR2 is YFSETQ. V was shortened by 0 bases and J by 2 bases, with 18 bases between the two germline ends. The CDR3 covers 17 residues. In DNA form, the CDR3 reads TGCGCCAGCAGCTTGGGAATGAGCCCGGGTGGCACCTACGAGCAGTACTTC. Translated: CASSLGMSPGGTYEQYF.

V usage is TRBV21-1 and J usage is TRBJ2-3; the table's D call, TRBD2, was not checked against the DNA. TRBV21-1 corresponds to a pseudogene. This CDR3 region has 16 residues. CDR3 sequence reads: CASSNEGGRRTDTQYF. The CDR3 DNA sequence: TGTGCCAGCAGCAACGAGGGCGGGAGGAGGACAGATACGCAGTATTTT.

V is TRBV27 and J is TRBJ2-1, with 8 bases lining up with TRBD2. After removal of 2 bases from V and 7 bases from J, the junction contained 10 bases not matched to a gene. Germline V lookup: CDR1 MNHEY, CDR2 SMNVEV (reference sequence). The CDR3 is made up of 16 amino acids. The CDR3 sequence is CASSLTNSGAPNEQFF. The CDR3 nucleotides read TGTGCCAGCAGTTTAACGAATAGCGGGGCACCAAATGAGCAGTTCTTC.

This clone came up once. The chain recombines TRBV5-1 with TRBJ2-2, with 14 positions matching TRBD2. Looked up from germline, CDR1 is SGHRS and CDR2 is YFSETQ. There are 17 residues in the CDR3. V lost 4 bases and J lost 7; bases outside the gene matches: 9. The DNA of the CDR3 is TGCGCCAGCAGCGGCGGGACTAGCGGGAGTCCGGACGGGGAGCTGTTTTTT. It codes for CASSGGTSGSPDGELFF.

The rearrangement uses TRBV28 and TRBJ2-5; 11 nucleotides agree with TRBD2. Germline V CDR1 and CDR2: MDHEN, SYDVKM. V trimming: 6 bases; J trimming: 7 bases; junction bases outside the gene matches: 10. This CDR3 spans 15 amino acids. CDR3 sequence (DNA): TGTGCCAGCAGCCCACTTAGCGGGAGGGGCGGGACCCAGTACTTC. Protein product: CASSPLSGRGGTQYF. The variable domain in full, with the rest retrieved from reference TRBV28 and TRBJ2-5, is DVKVTQSSRYLVKRTGEKVFLECVQDMDHENMFWYRQDPGLGLRLIYFSYDVKMKEKGDIPEGYSVSREKKERFSLILESASTNQTSMYLCASSPLSGRGGTQYFGPGTRLLVL.

This rearrangement joins TRBV7-6 to TRBJ2-3; 9 bases agree with TRBD2. CDR1 is SGHVS and CDR2 is FNYEAQ in the germline V gene. The CDR3 has 18 amino acids. The trim removed 4 bases at V and 4 bases at J, leaving 15 bases unmatched. Written as DNA, the CDR3 is TGTGCCAGCAGCTCCGGGCTTCGGCGGGAGGGCCACGCAGATACGCAGTATTTT. This translates into CASSSGLRREGHADTQYF.

V and J are TRBV5-1 and TRBJ2-3; weak D call: TRBD2 (6 bases). Trimming left V 4 bases short and J 2 bases short, with 14 bases between. The germline V gene has CDR1 SGHRS and CDR2 YFSETQ. This CDR3 comprises 15 residues. The CDR3 sequence: CASSTWTGVTDTQYF. As DNA, the CDR3 is TGCGCCAGCAGCACCTGGACGGGAGTCACAGATACGCAGTATTTT.

The CDR3, as DNA: TGTGCCAGCCTAAATCCCCGGGACAGACCCTACGAGCAGTACTTC. Amino acids: CASLNPRDRPYEQYF. J is TRBJ2-7 and V is TRBV19; 7 nucleotides align to TRBD1. The CDR3 has 15 residues. CDR1 is LNHDA and CDR2 is SQIVND in the germline V gene (reference sequence). The ends lost 9 bases at V and 2 bases at J; junction bases unmatched: 13.

The rearrangement links TRBV7-8 to TRBJ1-1; 11 positions agree with TRBD1. Germline V gene data show CDR1 as SGHVS and CDR2 as FQNEAQ. The CDR3 is 15 amino acids. V lost 5 bases and J lost 5; bases outside the gene matches: 7. The CDR3 region is CASSHVGDRGTEAFF. The DNA for the CDR3 is TGTGCCAGCAGCCACGTGGGGGACAGGGGGACTGAAGCTTTCTTT.

CDR3 protein: CASSLCRGASMNTEAFF. Written as DNA, the CDR3 is TGCGCCAGCAGCTTGTGCAGGGGCGCCTCAATGAACACTGAAGCTTTCTTT. This chain uses TRBV5-1 with TRBJ1-1, with D maybe TRBD1 (6 bases). Germline lookup yields CDR1 SGHRS and CDR2 YFSETQ. The CDR3 is 17 residues long. Deletions cut 1 base from V and 0 bases from J, with 16 bases between.

This rearrangement joins TRBV5-1 to TRBJ2-7; 7 bases map to TRBD2. The V gene end was trimmed by 2 bases and the J gene end by 3 bases; junction bases not matched to a gene: 5. CDR3 length equals 14 residues. Germline V gene sequence: CDR1 SGHRS, CDR2 YFSETQ. CDR3 sequence (DNA): TGCGCCAGCAGCTTACGTTCGGGGGGCTACGAGCAGTACTTC. Its translation is CASSLRSGGYEQYF.

This clone was seen once. This chain connects TRBV15 to TRBJ2-7, with D possibly TRBD1 on 6 matching bases. The V end was cut by 3 bases, the J end by 0 bases, with 12 bases between. The CDR3 covers 15 residues. Germline V gene sequence: CDR1 LNHNV, CDR2 YYDKDF (reference sequence). CDR3 DNA: TGTGCCACCAGCAGTTCAGGGGCGATCTCCTACGAGCAGTACTTC. Translating it yields CATSSSGAISYEQYF.

The chain has TRBV29-1 and TRBJ1-4; 11 nucleotides agree with TRBD1. Germline loops: CDR1 SQVTM, CDR2 ANQGSEA. The trim removed 7 bases at V and 7 bases at J, leaving 8 bases unmatched. The CDR3 loop spans 14 amino acids. CDR3 region: CSAGPGTGGEKLFF. The CDR3 DNA reads as TGCAGCGCTGGACCCGGGACAGGGGGTGAAAAACTGTTTTTT.

The chain is built from TRBV19 and TRBJ1-2; D not resolved. The ends were cut back, 6 bases at V and 1 base at J, with 9 bases in the middle. The CDR3 contains 13 residues. Per germline, CDR1 LNHDA and CDR2 SQIVND (reference sequence). CDR3: CASRRASNYGYTF. CDR3 bases: TGTGCCAGTAGGAGAGCAAGTAACTATGGCTACACCTTC.

The CDR3: CAWSVGGAGDGYTF. CDR3 DNA: TGTGCCTGGAGTGTGGGTGGGGCTGGGGATGGCTACACCTTC. The V and J genes are TRBV30 and TRBJ1-2, with D perhaps matching TRBD1 (5 bases). Trimming shortened V by 0 bases and J by 6 bases, and 14 bases separated the two germline ends. This CDR3 spans 14 amino acids. Germline assignment: CDR1 GTSNPN and CDR2 SVGIG (reference sequence).

The chain recombines TRBV27 with TRBJ1-2; no reliable D call. Trimming stripped 6 bases from V and 6 bases from J, with 20 bases between. The CDR3 is made up of 15 amino acids. Germline V gene lookup returns CDR1 MNHEY and CDR2 SMNVEV (reference sequence). The CDR3 spells CASRMTRTWVNGYTF. The CDR3 DNA is TGTGCCAGCAGGATGACACGAACTTGGGTAAATGGCTACACCTTC.

The V call is TRBV5-1, the J call TRBJ2-3; 7 nucleotides agree with TRBD2. With V trimmed by 1 base and J by 2 bases, 7 bases remained unmatched. Germline V gives CDR1 SGHRS, CDR2 YFSETQ. There are 16 residues in the CDR3. The DNA of the CDR3 is TGCGCCAGCAGCTTGCGGCTAGCGGACCCCACAGATACGCAGTATTTT. This encodes CASSLRLADPTDTQYF.

Points on this clone: Distinct nucleotide sequences in the sample also encode this CDR3. In DNA form, the CDR3 reads TGTGCCAGCAGTGGACTAGCGGATCCCTACGAGCAGTACTTC. Protein product: CASSGLADPYEQYF. J is TRBJ2-7 and V is TRBV6-1; 9 bases are a match to TRBD2. Germline loops: CDR1 MNHNS, CDR2 SASEGT. The CDR3 sequence is 14 residues long. The V segment lost 4 bases and the J segment 2 bases; nucleotides outside the gene matches: 3.

CDR3 residues: CAISEEGQPNTEAFF. Here the CDR3 DNA reads TGTGCCATCAGTGAGGAGGGACAGCCGAACACTGAAGCTTTCTTT. The J gene is TRBJ1-1, the V gene TRBV10-3, with 7 bases identical to TRBD1. CDR1 and CDR2 from the germline V gene are ENHRY and SYGVKD. This CDR3 spans 15 amino acids. With V trimmed by 2 bases and J by 1 base, 4 bases remained unmatched.

The rearrangement joins TRBV27 to TRBJ2-7, with TRBD2 identical over 9 bases. The CDR3 spans 13 residues. The junction had 6 bases not matched to a gene; V was cut back by 7 bases and J by 5 bases. Germline loops: CDR1 MNHEY, CDR2 SMNVEV (reference sequence). DNA of the CDR3: TGTGCCAGCACCGCGGGAGGGAGCGACGAGCAGTACTTC. It specifies CASTAGGSDEQYF.

The gene calls are TRBV5-8 and TRBJ2-7, with D possibly TRBD1 on 6 matching bases. The V end was cut by 5 bases, the J end by 3 bases, with 21 bases between. From germline, CDR1 is SGHTS and CDR2 YDEGEE. This CDR3 has 16 residues. This CDR3 reads CASRAVPGTPSYEQYF. The CDR3 DNA is TGTGCCAGCAGAGCAGTTCCCGGGACACCTAGCTACGAGCAGTACTTC.

The gene calls are TRBV15 and TRBJ2-7, with 9 bases identical to TRBD1. The CDR3 runs 19 residues. From germline, CDR1 is LNHNV and CDR2 YYDKDF (reference sequence). Trimming cost V 4 bases and J 1 base; bases outside gene matches: 17. Here the CDR3 reads CATSTRPTGQGRESYEQYF. CDR3 bases: TGTGCCACCAGCACTCGCCCTACGGGACAGGGAAGGGAGTCCTACGAGCAGTACTTC.

Regarding this clone: Within the sample, other DNA sequences also encode this same CDR3. This sequence joins TRBV20-1 and TRBJ2-3; perhaps TRBD2 as D (5 bases). Trimming stripped 3 bases from V and 8 bases from J, with 6 bases between. The CDR3 covers 10 residues. Germline CDR1 and CDR2: DFQATT and SNEGSKA (reference sequence). CDR3 coding DNA: TGCAGTGCTAGCGGGGTTACGCAGTATTTT. Its protein is CSASGVTQYF.

V and J are TRBV25-1 and TRBJ2-3; TRBD1 matches at 9 bases. From germline, CDR1 is MGHDK and CDR2 SYGVNS. The CDR3 is made up of 16 amino acids. V lost 3 bases, J lost 3 bases, and 7 bases stayed unmatched. The CDR3 reads CASSEGTGLLTDTQYF. CDR3 sequence (DNA): TGTGCCAGCAGTGAGGGGACAGGGCTGTTAACAGATACGCAGTATTTT.

This rearrangement joins TRBV4-1 to TRBJ1-2, with 8 positions matching TRBD1. Trimming took 0 bases from V and 4 from J; bases not matched to a gene: 7. This CDR3 comprises 16 residues. Germline V lookup: CDR1 MGHRA, CDR2 YSYEKL. CDR3 region: CASSQDPGQGAYGYTF. CDR3 sequence (DNA): TGCGCCAGCAGCCAAGACCCCGGACAGGGCGCCTATGGCTACACCTTC.

The chain uses TRBV25-1 and TRBJ1-1; D may be TRBD1 (6 bases). CDR3 length: 15 residues. The V gene's germline CDR1 is MGHDK and CDR2 SYGVNS. V lost 6 bases to trimming and J lost 0 bases, with 14 bases between them. Written as DNA, the CDR3 is TGTGCCAGCAGCCCCGACAGGTCTTTGAACACTGAAGCTTTCTTT. As protein: CASSPDRSLNTEAFF.